The 21 T cell receptor beta chains listed next were all sequenced from one sample in a study of blood T cell repertoires in COVID-19. Repertoires were generated with immunoSEQ multiplex PCR, while TCRdb's copy carries only in-frame clones and drops some. This sample has about 150,000 clones; 65% to 90% occur once, and the top ten carry approximately 3.5%. Sequencing used peripheral blood. These receptor sequences come from a man in his 70s with acute or convalescent COVID-19.

V usage is TRBV6-2 or TRBV6-3 and J usage is TRBJ1-2; D is perhaps TRBD1 (5 bases). This CDR3 is 13 amino acids long. Germline CDR1 MNHEY, CDR2 SVGEGT. Trimming stripped 5 bases from V and 6 bases from J, with 13 bases between. CDR3 sequence reads: CASSPRRGDGYTF. The DNA of the CDR3 is TGTGCCAGCAGTCCCCGGCGGGGCGATGGCTACACCTTC.

The rearrangement links TRBV7-2 to TRBJ2-2, with a tentative D call TRBD1 (5 bases). Germline loops: CDR1 SGHTA, CDR2 FQGNSA. V shed 5 bases and J shed 5 bases, with 18 bases lying between them. The CDR3 covers 16 residues. In DNA form, the CDR3 reads TGTGCCAGCAGCCTTCTTAGGCAGGGTTTGACCGGGGAGCTGTTTTTT. Protein product: CASSLLRQGLTGELFF.

Of note for this clone: One end of the junction varies from germline; a read error may be responsible. V and J are TRBV11-3 and TRBJ2-7; 9 bases line up with TRBD2. The CDR3 sequence is 13 residues long. From germline, CDR1 is SGHNT and CDR2 YENEEA. The CDR3 region has the DNA TGTGCCAGCAGTTTAGCGGGAGCCTACGAGCAGTACTTC. It codes for CASSLAGAYEQYF.

The genes are TRBV5-1 and TRBJ2-4, with D possibly TRBD2 on 7 matching bases. CDR3 length equals 15 residues. The V gene lost 1 base and the J gene lost 5 bases, with 13 bases spanning the gap. CDR1 SGHRS and CDR2 YFSETQ come from the germline V gene. DNA for the CDR3: TGCGCCAGCAGCTTGCGGGGGGCTAAGGAAAACATTCAGTACTTC. It yields the protein CASSLRGAKENIQYF.

This rearrangement joins TRBV11-2 to TRBJ1-2, with a possible D match to TRBD1 (6 bases). The CDR3 has 12 amino acids. Per the germline V gene, CDR1 is SGHAT and CDR2 is FQNNGV. V lost 2 bases and J lost 7, with 8 bases in between. Here the CDR3 reads CASSLQGTGYTF. The CDR3 DNA sequence: TGTGCCAGCAGCTTACAGGGGACTGGCTACACCTTC. The entire variable domain, with the rest obtained from reference TRBV11-2 and TRBJ1-2, is as follows: EAGVAQSPRYKIIEKRQSVAFWCNPISGHATLYWYQQILGQGPKLLIQFQNNGVVDDSQLPKDRFSAERLKGVDSTLKIQPAKLEDSAVYLCASSLQGTGYTFGSGTRLTVV.

The rearrangement uses TRBV6-4 and TRBJ2-3; TRBD2 matches at 8 bases. In germline, CDR1 is MRHNA, CDR2 SNTAGT. The CDR3 has 15 amino acids. Trimming removed 3 bases from V and 7 bases from J; junction bases left unmatched: 9. As DNA, the CDR3 is TGTGCCAGCAGTGAAGGAGCGGGAGAAGGGCATACGCAGTATTTT. This sequence encodes CASSEGAGEGHTQYF.

The V call is TRBV3-1 (or the pseudogene TRBV3-2), the J call TRBJ2-7; D unresolved. This CDR3 comprises 13 residues. Germline V lookup: CDR1 LGHDT, CDR2 YNNKEL (reference sequence). Trimming shortened V by 1 base and J by 2 bases, and 6 bases separated the two germline ends. The CDR3 DNA follows: TGTGCCAGCAGCCAAGTACAGACCTACGAGCAGTACTTC. Protein product: CASSQVQTYEQYF.

The chain joins TRBV4-2 to TRBJ2-2; the D is unclear. Germline V gene data show CDR1 as LGHNA and CDR2 as YNFKEQ. This CDR3 is 16 amino acids long. V was shortened by 0 bases and J by 5 bases, with 13 bases between the two germline ends. CDR3 sequence: CASSQEAVAATGELFF. DNA for the CDR3: TGTGCCAGCAGCCAAGAGGCTGTCGCTGCAACCGGGGAGCTGTTTTTT.

This chain joins TRBV11-2 and TRBJ2-3; the D gene is possibly TRBD1 (5 bases). Trimming pared 7 bases from V and 6 bases from J, leaving 8 bases between. Germline assignment: CDR1 SGHAT and CDR2 FQNNGV. The CDR3 contains 11 residues. The CDR3 sequence is CASTRQDTQYF. The CDR3, as DNA: TGTGCCAGCACCCGACAGGATACGCAGTATTTT.

The V call is TRBV5-4, the J call TRBJ2-1; 9 bases fit TRBD1. CDR3 length: 16 amino acids. Germline CDR1 reads SGHNT; CDR2 reads YYREEE (reference sequence). Trimming took 4 bases from V and 2 from J; bases not matched to a gene: 7. The DNA of the CDR3 is TGTGCCAGCAGCCCCAGGACAGGGGAGGCCTACAATGAGCAGTTCTTC. This translates into CASSPRTGEAYNEQFF.

The rearrangement links TRBV20-1 to TRBJ2-3; tentatively, D is TRBD1 (5 bases). The CDR3 runs 14 residues. The ends were cut back, 3 bases at V and 7 bases at J, with 17 bases in the middle. Germline-derived CDR1 and CDR2 are DFQATT and SNEGSKA (reference sequence). CDR3 nucleotide sequence: TGCAGTGCTAGTCGGCAGGGTGAGATTTATACGCAGTATTTT. Protein product: CSASRQGEIYTQYF.

The chain has TRBV5-1 and TRBJ1-5; 8 nucleotides line up with TRBD1. This CDR3 is 14 amino acids long. Trimming removed 9 bases from V and 2 bases from J; junction bases left unmatched: 7. Per the germline V gene, CDR1 is SGHRS and CDR2 is YFSETQ. DNA for the CDR3: TGCGCCACCCCGACAGGGGTGGGCAATCAGCCCCAGCATTTT. Translating gives CATPTGVGNQPQHF.

This clone was counted a few times. The chain is built from TRBV5-6 and TRBJ2-7; D gene uncertain. The CDR3 sequence is 11 residues long. V dropped 2 bases and J dropped 6 bases, with 6 bases sitting between them. CDR1 is SGHDT, CDR2 YYEEEE, per germline. CDR3: CASSLATEQYF. CDR3 nucleotides: TGTGCCAGCAGCTTAGCGACCGAGCAGTACTTC.

Here the CDR3 DNA reads TGTGCCAGCAGCCAAGACGCCCGGGGGGGCAATCAGCCCCAGCATTTT. This sequence encodes CASSQDARGGNQPQHF. The chain couples TRBV3-1 (or the pseudogene TRBV3-2) to TRBJ1-5; TRBD1 might be the D (5 bases). The germline V gene has CDR1 LGHDT and CDR2 YNNKEL (reference sequence). V lost 0 bases and J lost 2, with 11 bases in between. There are 16 residues in the CDR3.

This sequence joins TRBV6-5 and TRBJ1-1; 9 bases line up with TRBD1. The CDR3 is 15 residues long. Germline CDR1 MNHEY, CDR2 SVGAGI. The V gene end was trimmed by 7 bases and the J gene end by 1 base; junction bases not matched to a gene: 7. Here the CDR3 DNA reads TGTGCCAGCACCTATTTGACAGGGGGGAACACTGAAGCTTTCTTT. It is translated as CASTYLTGGNTEAFF.

In its sample, this clone was seen once. This sequence joins TRBV15 and TRBJ1-2, with TRBD1 matching over 7 bases. The CDR3 loop spans 16 amino acids. Per germline, CDR1 LNHNV and CDR2 YYDKDF (reference sequence). Trimming at V came to 0 bases and at J to 6 bases, leaving 10 bases not matched to a gene. CDR3 loop: CATSRDTDRPGHGYTF. The CDR3 region has the DNA TGTGCCACCAGCAGAGATACGGACAGGCCCGGGCATGGCTACACCTTC.

This chain uses TRBV5-6 with TRBJ2-7; TRBD2 matches 7 bases. The CDR3 has 13 amino acids. The V segment lost 1 base and the J segment 4 bases; nucleotides outside the gene matches: 2. CDR1 and CDR2 (germline): SGHDT, YYEEEE. The CDR3 DNA reads as TGTGCCAGCAGCTTGCGGGGGGTATACGAGCAGTACTTC. The encoded protein is CASSLRGVYEQYF. The full variable domain, in which reference TRBV5-6 and TRBJ2-7 provide the parts outside the CDR3, is DAGVTQSPTHLIKTRGQQVTLRCSPKSGHDTVSWYQQALGQGPQFIFQYYEEEERQRGNFPDRFSGHQFPNYSSELNVNALLLGDSALYLCASSLRGVYEQYFGPGTRLTVT.

The V gene is TRBV24-1, the J gene TRBJ2-7; 8 bases align to TRBD1. The CDR3 extends over 15 amino acids. The germline gives CDR1 KGHDR, CDR2 SFDVKD. Unmatched junction bases numbered 9, after V lost 4 bases and J lost 5 bases. The DNA for the CDR3 is TGTGCCACCAGTGACACGACAGGGGTTGCCAACGAGCAGTACTTC. Protein product: CATSDTTGVANEQYF.

The chain employs TRBV24-1 and TRBJ2-1; TRBD2 matches 15 bases. After removal of 11 bases from V and 5 bases from J, the junction contained 9 bases not matched to a gene. The CDR3 runs 16 residues. Per germline, CDR1 KGHDR and CDR2 SFDVKD. The CDR3 nucleotides are TGTGCCATCGCCGGGACTAGCGGGAGGTATCACAATGAGCAGTTCTTC. Protein product: CAIAGTSGRYHNEQFF.

The rearrangement uses TRBV6-5 and TRBJ2-3; the D gene is possibly TRBD2 (5 bases). V was clipped by 6 bases and J by 1 base, with 5 bases between them. Germline V gene lookup returns CDR1 MNHEY and CDR2 SVGAGI. The CDR3 has 12 residues. The chain's CDR3 is CASRRGTDTQYF. CDR3 nucleotides: TGTGCCAGCAGGAGGGGCACAGATACGCAGTATTTT.

The chain links TRBV7-8 to TRBJ2-7; perhaps TRBD2 as D (5 bases). The CDR3 totals 13 residues. In germline, CDR1 is SGHVS, CDR2 FQNEAQ. V dropped 1 base and J dropped 3 bases, with 7 bases sitting between them. The CDR3 spells CASSLGGGYEQYF. The CDR3, as DNA: TGTGCCAGCAGCTTAGGTGGAGGCTACGAGCAGTACTTC.